This T cell receptor beta chain was recovered during a study of blood T cell repertoires in COVID-19. In the study overall: Specimens from acute and convalescent COVID-19 originated in the United States, Italy and Spain.

Participants had their cohort set by participant-reported clinical history. In the source study's methods: Researchers report that nucleated cell counts were estimated from reference gene primer amplification. Using immunoSEQ multiplex PCR, the repertoire was profiled, and TCRdb retains in-frame clones only, with some absent. V, J and clone size were drawn from that table, and D and trimming were deduced from the DNA. The sample includes 350,000 to 400,000 clones, approximately 90% seen only once; the top ten take 1.2%. This clone has only one observation. Germline V lookup: CDR1 PRHDT, CDR2 FYEKMQ (reference sequence). The length of the CDR3 is 12 residues. The V end was cut by 0 bases, the J end by 12 bases, with 11 bases between.

The specimen was PBMCs or T cells enriched from blood (not recorded which). This chain links TRBV13 with TRBJ1-2; D is perhaps TRBD1 (5 bases). This TCR was sampled from a woman aged 18-29 years who had recovered from COVID-19. The CDR3 sequence is CASSLGGRGNTF. DNA for the CDR3: TGTGCCAGCAGCTTAGGTGGGAGGGGAAACACCTTC.